Below are 15 T cell receptor beta chains sequenced from a single sample in a study of blood T cell repertoires in COVID-19. Assay: immunoSEQ multiplex PCR; the TCRdb copy retains only in-frame clones and omits some. Here the sample spans 200,000 to 250,000 clones, 88% being singletons. Sequencing input: PBMCs or T cells enriched from blood (not recorded which). The receptors come from a woman aged 25 to 39 who had recovered from COVID-19.

This clone was recorded only once. The chain recombines TRBV19 with TRBJ2-2, with 9 bases identical to TRBD2. The CDR3 is made up of 16 amino acids. Germline V gene data show CDR1 as LNHDA and CDR2 as SQIVND (reference sequence). With V trimmed by 5 bases and J by 5 bases, 9 bases remained unmatched. The CDR3 DNA reads TGTGCCAGTAGTCTTATAGCGGGGGTTGGTACCGGGGAGCTGTTTTTT. Protein: CASSLIAGVGTGELFF.

The chain is built from TRBV4-3 and TRBJ1-1; D perhaps matches TRBD1 (6 bases). Between the trimmed V and J ends, which lost 4 bases and 0 bases, there was a span of 21 bases. Germline V gives CDR1 LGHNA, CDR2 YSLEER. This CDR3 region has 18 residues. Here the CDR3 DNA reads TGCGCCAGCAGCCCCACGACCCAAACAGGGAGGGTGAACACTGAAGCTTTCTTT. It encodes CASSPTTQTGRVNTEAFF.

This chain uses TRBV19 with TRBJ1-4, with TRBD1 identical over 7 bases. V lost 1 base and J lost 0; bases outside the gene matches: 2. The CDR3 consists of 16 residues. Germline loops: CDR1 LNHDA, CDR2 SQIVND (reference sequence). In DNA, the CDR3 is TGTGCCAGTAGTATAGGACAGGGAGCAACTAATGAAAAACTGTTTTTT. It encodes CASSIGQGATNEKLFF. The whole variable domain, filled in from reference TRBV19 and TRBJ1-4, reads DGGITQSPKYLFRKEGQNVTLSCEQNLNHDAMYWYRQDPGQGLRLIYYSQIVNDFQKGDIAEGYSVSREKKESFPLTVTSAQKNPTAFYLCASSIGQGATNEKLFFGSGTQLSVL.

The chain joins TRBV3-1 (or the pseudogene TRBV3-2) to TRBJ1-5, with a possible D match to TRBD1 (5 bases). Germline-derived CDR1 and CDR2 are LGHDT and YNNKEL (reference sequence). The CDR3 consists of 12 residues. Trimming pared 1 base from V and 7 bases from J, leaving 5 bases between. In nucleotides, the CDR3 is TGTGCCAGCAGCCAAGGACAGCAGCCCCAGCATTTT. This translates into CASSQGQQPQHF.

J is TRBJ1-2 and V is TRBV25-1; D possibly corresponds to TRBD1 (6 bases). The CDR3 is 17 residues long. The V gene's germline CDR1 is MGHDK and CDR2 SYGVNS. Between the trimmed V and J ends, which lost 1 base and 5 bases, there was a span of 20 bases. The CDR3 sequence is CASSESRGTGNLYGYTF. The CDR3 region has the DNA TGTGCCAGCAGTGAATCCCGAGGTACAGGGAATTTATATGGCTACACCTTC.

The V gene is TRBV10-3, the J gene TRBJ1-2; no reliable D call. The CDR3 spans 15 residues. V was trimmed by 4 bases and J by 0 bases, leaving 12 bases between them. Germline CDR1 reads ENHRY; CDR2 reads SYGVKD. The CDR3 here is CAISVDVLANYGYTF. As DNA, the CDR3 is TGTGCCATCAGTGTGGACGTACTAGCTAACTATGGCTACACCTTC.

The rearrangement links TRBV11-1 to TRBJ1-4; perhaps TRBD1 as D (5 bases). This CDR3 contains 14 residues. The germline gives CDR1 SGHAT, CDR2 FQDESV (reference sequence). Trimming pared 5 bases from V and 6 bases from J, leaving 13 bases between. The CDR3 reads CASSPGTSDEKLFF. The DNA for the CDR3 is TGTGCCAGCAGCCCCGGGACTTCGGATGAAAAACTGTTTTTT. Filled out from reference TRBV11-1 and TRBJ1-4, the complete variable domain reads EAEVAQSPRYKITEKSQAVAFWCDPISGHATLYWYRQILGQGPELLVQFQDESVVDDSQLPKDRFSAERLKGVDSTLKIQPAELGDSAMYLCASSPGTSDEKLFFGSGTQLSVL.

The chain links TRBV12-3 or TRBV12-4 to TRBJ2-5; D gene ambiguous. This CDR3 comprises 13 residues. V lost 2 bases, J lost 1 base, and 5 bases lay in between. As DNA, the CDR3 is TGTGCCAGCAGTTTAAACAGCCAAGAGACCCAGTACTTC. Translated: CASSLNSQETQYF.

The chain combines TRBV27 with TRBJ2-7; 12 bases fit TRBD2. This CDR3 has 14 residues. With V trimmed by 5 bases and J by 5 bases, 4 bases remained unmatched. CDR1 is MNHEY and CDR2 is SMNVEV in the germline V gene (reference sequence). The CDR3 protein is CASSPRTSGDEQYF. In nucleotides, the CDR3 is TGTGCCAGCAGTCCCCGGACTAGCGGGGACGAGCAGTACTTC.

The chain uses TRBV2 and TRBJ1-1, with D hard to call. The CDR3 totals 15 residues. Looked up from germline, CDR1 is SNHLY and CDR2 is FYNNEI. The V gene lost 0 bases and the J gene lost 1 base, with 9 bases spanning the gap. The CDR3 DNA follows: TGTGCCAGCAGTGAAGCGGGCCGGGAGAACACTGAAGCTTTCTTT. It encodes CASSEAGRENTEAFF. Drawing the rest from reference TRBV2 and TRBJ1-1, the complete variable domain is EPEVTQTPSHQVTQMGQEVILRCVPISNHLYFYWYRQILGQKVEFLVSFYNNEISEKSEIFDDQFSVERPDGSNFTLKIRSTKLEDSAMYFCASSEAGRENTEAFFGQGTRLTVV.

The chain joins TRBV6-2 or TRBV6-3 to TRBJ1-2; D remains unclear. V gave up 2 bases and J gave up 5 bases, with 12 bases separating them. The germline CDR1 and CDR2 sequences are MNHEY and SVGEGT. This CDR3 is 14 amino acids long. DNA for the CDR3: TGTGCCAGCAGTTACGTCGGGGATATTTATGGCTACACCTTC. Translated: CASSYVGDIYGYTF.

The V call is TRBV5-1, the J call TRBJ2-3, with 7 positions matching TRBD1. CDR1 SGHRS and CDR2 YFSETQ come from the germline V gene. The CDR3 extends over 15 amino acids. J gave up 2 bases and V 4 bases, and 7 bases lay outside the gene matches. Here the CDR3 DNA reads TGCGCCAGCAGCCGAAAGGGGGCCAACACAGATACGCAGTATTTT. It is translated as CASSRKGANTDTQYF. Using reference TRBV5-1 and TRBJ2-3 for the parts outside the CDR3, the full variable domain is KAGVTQTPRYLIKTRGQQVTLSCSPISGHRSVSWYQQTPGQGLQFLFEYFSETQRNKGNFPGRFSGRQFSNSRSEMNVSTLELGDSALYLCASSRKGANTDTQYFGPGTRLTVL.

This sequence joins TRBV7-3 and TRBJ2-2; 8 nucleotides align to TRBD1. CDR3 length equals 15 residues. The junction had 5 bases not matched to a gene; V was cut back by 3 bases and J by 5 bases. CDR1 SGHTA and CDR2 FQGTGA come from the germline V gene. CDR3 sequence: CASSLQGARTGELFF. The CDR3 bases are TGTGCCAGCAGCTTGCAGGGGGCGCGGACCGGGGAGCTGTTTTTT.

The chain employs TRBV5-4 and TRBJ2-4; the D gene is possibly TRBD2 (6 bases). Deletions cut 7 bases from V and 9 bases from J, with 20 bases between. Germline V gene data show CDR1 as SGHNT and CDR2 as YYREEE (reference sequence). The CDR3 is made up of 14 amino acids. CDR3 sequence: CASSQGGAGSIQYF. The DNA for the CDR3 is TGTGCCAGCTCCCAAGGAGGGGCGGGAAGCATTCAGTACTTC.

The rearrangement uses TRBV19 and TRBJ1-3, with D uncertain. Trimming took 6 bases from V and 2 from J, leaving 8 bases between them. The CDR3 is 13 amino acids. Germline CDR1 and CDR2: LNHDA and SQIVND (reference sequence). Here the CDR3 DNA reads TGTGCCAGTAGGGTGGGAGCTGGAAACACCATATATTTT. Protein: CASRVGAGNTIYF.